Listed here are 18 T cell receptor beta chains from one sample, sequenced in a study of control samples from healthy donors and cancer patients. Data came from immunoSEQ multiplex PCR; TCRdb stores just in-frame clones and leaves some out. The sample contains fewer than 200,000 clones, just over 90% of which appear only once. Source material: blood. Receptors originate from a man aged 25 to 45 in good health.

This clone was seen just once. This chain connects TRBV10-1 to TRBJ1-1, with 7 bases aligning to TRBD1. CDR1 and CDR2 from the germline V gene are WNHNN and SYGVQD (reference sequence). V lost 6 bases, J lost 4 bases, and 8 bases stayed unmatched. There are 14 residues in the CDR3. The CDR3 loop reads CASSKTGAVTEAFF. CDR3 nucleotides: TGCGCCAGCAGCAAAACAGGGGCTGTCACTGAAGCTTTCTTT.

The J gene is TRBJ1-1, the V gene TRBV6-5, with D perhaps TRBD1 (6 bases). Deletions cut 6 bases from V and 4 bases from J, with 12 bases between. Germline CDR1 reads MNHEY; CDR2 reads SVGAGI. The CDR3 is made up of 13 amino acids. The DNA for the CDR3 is TGTGCCAGCAGACCCAGGGGCGGCACTGAAGCTTTCTTT. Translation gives CASRPRGGTEAFF.

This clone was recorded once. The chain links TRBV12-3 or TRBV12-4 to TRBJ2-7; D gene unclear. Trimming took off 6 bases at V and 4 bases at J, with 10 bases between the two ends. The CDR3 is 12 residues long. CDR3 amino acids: CASSPVSYEQYF. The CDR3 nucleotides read TGTGCCAGCAGCCCCGTCTCGTACGAGCAGTACTTC.

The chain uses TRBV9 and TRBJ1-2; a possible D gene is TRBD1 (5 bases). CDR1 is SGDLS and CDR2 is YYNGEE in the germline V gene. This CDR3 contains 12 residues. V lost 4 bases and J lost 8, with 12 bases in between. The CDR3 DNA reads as TGTGCCAGCAGCTTCCAGGGAAAGGGCTACACCTTC. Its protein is CASSFQGKGYTF.

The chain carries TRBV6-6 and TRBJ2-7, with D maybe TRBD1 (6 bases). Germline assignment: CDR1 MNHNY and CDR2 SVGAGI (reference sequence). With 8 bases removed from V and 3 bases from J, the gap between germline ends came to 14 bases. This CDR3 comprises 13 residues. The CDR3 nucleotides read TGTGCCAGCTCACGACAGGACGACTACGAGCAGTACTTC. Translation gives CASSRQDDYEQYF.

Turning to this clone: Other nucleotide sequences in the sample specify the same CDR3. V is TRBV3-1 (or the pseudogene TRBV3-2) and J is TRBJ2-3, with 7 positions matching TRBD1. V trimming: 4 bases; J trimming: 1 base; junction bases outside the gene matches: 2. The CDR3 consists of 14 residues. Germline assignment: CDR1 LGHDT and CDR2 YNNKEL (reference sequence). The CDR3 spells CASSRDRRTDTQYF. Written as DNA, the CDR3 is TGTGCCAGCAGCCGGGACAGACGCACAGATACGCAGTATTTT.

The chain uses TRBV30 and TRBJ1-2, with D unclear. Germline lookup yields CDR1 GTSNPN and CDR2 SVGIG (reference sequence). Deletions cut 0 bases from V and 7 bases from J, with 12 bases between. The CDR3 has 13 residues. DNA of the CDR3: TGTGCCTGGAGTGTAACCAACGCCGCTGGCTACACCTTC. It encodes CAWSVTNAAGYTF.

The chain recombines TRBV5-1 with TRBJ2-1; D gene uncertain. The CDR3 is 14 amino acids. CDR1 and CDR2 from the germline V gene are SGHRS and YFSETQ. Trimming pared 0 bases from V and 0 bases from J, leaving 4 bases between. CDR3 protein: CASSLETSYNEQFF. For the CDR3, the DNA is TGCGCCAGCAGCTTGGAGACCTCCTACAATGAGCAGTTCTTC.

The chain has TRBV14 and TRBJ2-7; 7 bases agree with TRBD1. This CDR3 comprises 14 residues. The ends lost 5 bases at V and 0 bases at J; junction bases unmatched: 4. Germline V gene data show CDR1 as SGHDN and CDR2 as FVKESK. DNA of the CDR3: TGTGCCAGCAGCGCCTGGGACAGCTCCTACGAGCAGTACTTC. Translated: CASSAWDSSYEQYF.

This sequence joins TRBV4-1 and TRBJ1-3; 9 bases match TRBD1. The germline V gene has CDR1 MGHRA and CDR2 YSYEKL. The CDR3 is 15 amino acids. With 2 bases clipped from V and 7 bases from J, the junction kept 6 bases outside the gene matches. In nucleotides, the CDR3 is TGCGCCAGCAGCCAACTACAGGGGACAGGGAACACCATATATTTT. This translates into CASSQLQGTGNTIYF.

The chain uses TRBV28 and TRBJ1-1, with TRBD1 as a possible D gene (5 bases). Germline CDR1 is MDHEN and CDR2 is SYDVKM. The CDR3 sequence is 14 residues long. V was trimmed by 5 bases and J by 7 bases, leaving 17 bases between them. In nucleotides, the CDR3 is TGTGCCAGCAGTATCCGTTGGGGACTTGTTGAAGCTTTCTTT. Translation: CASSIRWGLVEAFF.

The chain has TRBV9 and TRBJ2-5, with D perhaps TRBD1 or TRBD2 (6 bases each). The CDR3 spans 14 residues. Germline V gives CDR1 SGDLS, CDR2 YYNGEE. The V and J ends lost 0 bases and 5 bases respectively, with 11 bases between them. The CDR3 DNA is TGTGCCAGCAGCGTAGCTGGGGGGCTGGAGACCCAGTACTTC. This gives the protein CASSVAGGLETQYF.

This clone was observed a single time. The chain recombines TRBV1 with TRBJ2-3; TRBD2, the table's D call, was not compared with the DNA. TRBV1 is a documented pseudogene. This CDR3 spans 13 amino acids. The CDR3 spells CTSSQAESHTQYF. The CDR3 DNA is TGCACCAGCAGCCAAGCGGAGTCTCATACGCAGTATTTT.

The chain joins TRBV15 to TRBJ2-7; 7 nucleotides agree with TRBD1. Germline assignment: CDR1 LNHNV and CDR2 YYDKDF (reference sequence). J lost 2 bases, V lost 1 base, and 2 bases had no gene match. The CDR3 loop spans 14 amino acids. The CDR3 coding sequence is TGTGCCACCAGCAGAGGGACAGGCACCTACGAGCAGTACTTC. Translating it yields CATSRGTGTYEQYF.

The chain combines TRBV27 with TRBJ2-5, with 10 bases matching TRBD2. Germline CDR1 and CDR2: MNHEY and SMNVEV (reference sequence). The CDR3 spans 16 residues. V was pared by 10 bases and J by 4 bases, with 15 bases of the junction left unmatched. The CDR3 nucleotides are TGTGCCACCGGGACTAGACTAGCGGGTCTAGGAGAGACCCAGTACTTC. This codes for CATGTRLAGLGETQYF.

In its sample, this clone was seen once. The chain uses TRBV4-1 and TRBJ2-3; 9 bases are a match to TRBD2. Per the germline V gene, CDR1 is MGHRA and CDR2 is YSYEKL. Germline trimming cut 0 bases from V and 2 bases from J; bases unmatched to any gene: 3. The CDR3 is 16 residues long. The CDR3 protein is CASSQDPSGATDTQYF. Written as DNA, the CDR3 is TGCGCCAGCAGCCAAGACCCTAGCGGGGCCACAGATACGCAGTATTTT.

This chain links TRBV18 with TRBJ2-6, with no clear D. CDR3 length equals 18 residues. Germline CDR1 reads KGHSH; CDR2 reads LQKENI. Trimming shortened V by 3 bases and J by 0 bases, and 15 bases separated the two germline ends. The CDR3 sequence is CASSPPLSVGSGANVLTF. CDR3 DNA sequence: TGTGCCAGCTCACCCCCATTGTCGGTAGGCTCTGGGGCCAACGTCCTGACTTTC.

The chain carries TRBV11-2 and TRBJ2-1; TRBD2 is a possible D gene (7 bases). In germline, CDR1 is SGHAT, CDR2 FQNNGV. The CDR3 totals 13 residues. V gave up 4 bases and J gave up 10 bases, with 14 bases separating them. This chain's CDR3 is CASSSAAGAEQFF. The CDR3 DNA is TGTGCCAGCAGCTCTGCTGCGGGGGCAGAGCAGTTCTTC.